The 24 T cell receptor beta chains listed next were all sequenced from one sample in a study of T-cell reconstitution after alpha-beta-depleted transplantation in children. Unique molecular identifiers were built into the TCRbeta library. TCRdb re-derived calls from the PCR reads in MiXCR, one entry per CDR3 protein. The table includes over 100,000 distinct CDR3 sequences, around 6% detected once. Sequenced here: PBMCs, mostly from graft donor cells, sampled 60 days after TCRalphabeta/CD19-depleted stem cell transplant. The receptors here all came from a female patient aged 2-15 years who had a stem cell transplant for Fanconi anemia, so the T cells may come from the graft donor.

This clonotype has only a few counts. CDR3 loop: CASSTRTGAVQPQHF. DNA of the CDR3: TGTGCCAGCAGTACCCGGACTGGGGCGGTTCAGCCCCAGCATTTT. The gene calls are TRBV28 and TRBJ1-5, with D perhaps TRBD1 (5 bases). V lost 5 bases and J 6 bases, leaving 17 bases between the germline ends. CDR1 MDHEN and CDR2 SYDVKM come from the germline V gene. The CDR3 length is 15 residues.

This clonotype was counted many times. This chain connects TRBV3-1 to TRBJ2-7, with D possibly being TRBD1 or TRBD2 (7 bases each). Germline loops: CDR1 LGHDT, CDR2 YNNKEL (reference sequence). The CDR3 is 15 amino acids. With 5 bases removed from V and 3 bases from J, the gap between germline ends came to 17 bases. CDR3 sequence: CASSYAGGGFYEQYF. CDR3 coding DNA: TGTGCCAGCAGCTATGCAGGGGGGGGGTTCTACGAGCAGTACTTC.

This clonotype was seen many times. The chain links TRBV7-3 to TRBJ1-1; D unclear. The V gene lost 0 bases and the J gene lost 4 bases, with 6 bases spanning the gap. The CDR3 length is 13 residues. Germline V CDR1 and CDR2: SGHTA, FQGTGA. CDR3 in amino acids: CASSLTKATEAFF. CDR3 nucleotides: TGTGCCAGCAGCTTAACCAAGGCCACTGAAGCTTTCTTT.

This clonotype has only one observation. A much bigger clone sits one base away, suggesting this may be a read error. The V call is TRBV15, the J call TRBJ2-7; no clear D gene. With 1 base removed from V and 5 bases from J, the gap between germline ends came to 9 bases. The CDR3 extends over 13 amino acids. Germline V gene data show CDR1 as LNHNV and CDR2 as YYDKDF (reference sequence). The CDR3 DNA follows: TGTGCCACCAGCAGAGGACAAACCGACGAGCAGTACTTC. Protein: CATSRGQTDEQYF.

This clonotype was counted at least ten times. The chain carries TRBV20-1 and TRBJ2-1, with 7 bases that match TRBD2. V shed 5 bases and J 6 bases; nucleotides not matched to a gene: 19. CDR1 and CDR2 (germline): DFQATT, SNEGSKA (reference sequence). CDR3 length: 17 residues. CDR3 bases: TGCAGTGCTCCCCTCCATTCCGGGACTACGAAGGGCAATGAGCAGTTCTTC. Its protein product is CSAPLHSGTTKGNEQFF.

This clonotype has a handful of counts. The V call is TRBV6-5, the J call TRBJ1-4, with D uncertain. The CDR3 has 15 amino acids. Per the germline V gene, CDR1 is MNHEY and CDR2 is SVGAGI. Trimming pared 4 bases from V and 7 bases from J, leaving 16 bases between. Here the CDR3 reads CASSLVDPESEKLFF. As DNA, the CDR3 is TGTGCCAGCAGTTTAGTCGACCCGGAGAGTGAAAAACTGTTTTTT.

This clonotype was picked up a small number of times. J is TRBJ2-7 and V is TRBV5-1; D is perhaps TRBD1 (6 bases). Germline CDR1 SGHRS, CDR2 YFSETQ. Between the trimmed V and J ends, which lost 2 bases and 2 bases, there was a span of 17 bases. The CDR3 consists of 16 residues. CDR3 nucleotide sequence: TGCGCCAGCAGCTTAGGCGGTGGGGCAGGGGCCTACGAGCAGTACTTC. Amino acids: CASSLGGGAGAYEQYF.

There are many counts of this clonotype. The CDR3 DNA is TGTGCCAGCAGCGTAGGGCCTAGCGGGAGCAATGAGCAGTTCTTC. Protein product: CASSVGPSGSNEQFF. The rearrangement links TRBV9 to TRBJ2-1, with 10 bases that match TRBD2. V lost 0 bases, J lost 6 bases, and 3 bases stayed unmatched. Per germline, CDR1 SGDLS and CDR2 YYNGEE. The CDR3 covers 15 residues.

The rearrangement links TRBV4-2 to TRBJ2-7; 10 bases align to TRBD1. There are 14 residues in the CDR3. Trimming cost V 2 bases and J 3 bases; bases outside gene matches: 1. The germline CDR1 and CDR2 sequences are LGHNA and YNFKEQ. This CDR3 reads CASSQRTGGYEQYF. CDR3 bases: TGTGCCAGCAGCCAAAGGACAGGGGGCTACGAGCAGTACTTC.

This clonotype was observed at least ten times. As DNA, the CDR3 is TGTGCCAGCAGCCAAGTTGGAGGGGGACAGTACTACGAGCAGTACTTC. Translation: CASSQVGGGQYYEQYF. This chain links TRBV4-2 with TRBJ2-7; perhaps TRBD1 as D (7 bases). V gave up 1 base and J gave up 3 bases, with 16 bases separating them. In germline, CDR1 is LGHNA, CDR2 YNFKEQ. This CDR3 has 16 amino acids.

This clonotype occurred many times. This chain joins TRBV25-1 and TRBJ2-1; 9 bases map to TRBD2. The CDR3 is made up of 15 amino acids. V trimming: 1 base; J trimming: 9 bases; junction bases outside the gene matches: 7. The V gene's germline CDR1 is MGHDK and CDR2 SYGVNS. The CDR3 DNA reads TGTGCCAGCAGTGAATGGGTAGCGGGAGTGAGTGAGCAGTTCTTC. Its translation is CASSEWVAGVSEQFF.

This clonotype was counted only a few times. This chain links TRBV7-3 with TRBJ2-6; TRBD1 aligns across 7 bases. Trimming cost V 2 bases and J 0 bases; bases outside gene matches: 10. Germline lookup yields CDR1 SGHTA and CDR2 FQGTGA. CDR3 length equals 19 residues. The chain's CDR3 is CASSLGPTGFLSGANVLTF. The CDR3 DNA sequence: TGTGCCAGCAGCTTAGGTCCGACAGGGTTCCTCTCTGGGGCCAACGTCCTGACTTTC. The full variable domain, completed using reference TRBV7-3 and TRBJ2-6, is GAGVSQTPSNKVTEKGKYVELRCDPISGHTALYWYRQSLGQGPEFLIYFQGTGAADDSGLPNDRFFAVRPEGSVSTLKIQRTERGDSAVYLCASSLGPTGFLSGANVLTFGAGSRLTVL.

This clonotype was observed at least ten times. This chain uses TRBV3-1 with TRBJ2-1; either TRBD1 or TRBD2 may fit D (5 bases each). Trimming took 0 bases from V and 15 from J, leaving 12 bases between them. This CDR3 comprises 12 residues. Germline V gene lookup returns CDR1 LGHDT and CDR2 YNNKEL (reference sequence). The chain's CDR3 is CASSQDIGDRFF. The CDR3 bases are TGTGCCAGCAGCCAAGATATTGGGGACCGGTTCTTC.

In this sample, this clonotype turned up many times. This chain joins TRBV5-1 and TRBJ2-7; 9 bases align to TRBD1. The germline CDR1 and CDR2 sequences are SGHRS and YFSETQ. The CDR3 is 13 residues long. The junction had 7 bases not matched to a gene; V was cut back by 5 bases and J by 7 bases. The chain's CDR3 is CASRERDREEQYF. CDR3 nucleotides: TGCGCCAGCAGGGAGAGGGACAGGGAAGAGCAGTACTTC.

This clonotype has ten or more counts. The rearrangement uses TRBV2 and TRBJ2-1; D is perhaps TRBD2 (5 bases). The CDR3 consists of 16 residues. Germline V gene lookup returns CDR1 SNHLY and CDR2 FYNNEI. Trimming pared 4 bases from V and 1 base from J, leaving 14 bases between. CDR3 in amino acids: CASSGPGSLSYNEQFF. DNA for the CDR3: TGTGCCAGCAGTGGCCCGGGGTCCCTTTCCTACAATGAGCAGTTCTTC.

This clonotype was seen at least ten times. The chain employs TRBV28 and TRBJ2-7; 11 bases are a match to TRBD2. The CDR3 loop spans 15 amino acids. Per germline, CDR1 MDHEN and CDR2 SYDVKM. V lost 5 bases to trimming and J lost 2 bases; unmatched junction nucleotides: 5. The CDR3 spells CASSPRLAGTYEQYF. DNA of the CDR3: TGTGCCAGCAGTCCCCGACTAGCGGGGACCTACGAGCAGTACTTC.

In its sample, this clonotype was seen a few times. The chain has TRBV20-1 and TRBJ2-5; the D gene is possibly TRBD1 (6 bases). Trimming cost V 5 bases and J 2 bases, with 9 bases left between them. From germline, CDR1 is DFQATT and CDR2 SNEGSKA (reference sequence). CDR3 length equals 12 residues. CDR3 bases: TGCAGTGCTTACGACAGGCAAGAGACCCAGTACTTC. This translates into CSAYDRQETQYF.

This clonotype was detected a few times. The V call is TRBV20-1, the J call TRBJ2-3, with TRBD2 as a possible D gene (5 bases). V lost 0 bases, J lost 3 bases, and 16 bases lay in between. The CDR3 consists of 16 residues. Germline values: CDR1 DFQATT, CDR2 SNEGSKA (reference sequence). The CDR3 protein is CSARDRRLGGTDTQYF. The DNA of the CDR3 is TGCAGTGCTAGAGATAGGAGGTTAGGTGGGACAGATACGCAGTATTTT.

This clonotype has ten or more counts. This chain links TRBV28 with TRBJ2-3; 8 nucleotides match TRBD2. V shed 5 bases and J 2 bases; nucleotides not matched to a gene: 9. Per the germline V gene, CDR1 is MDHEN and CDR2 is SYDVKM. This CDR3 is 16 amino acids long. The CDR3, as DNA: TGTGCCAGCAGTCTAACAGTAGCGGGACCCACAGATACGCAGTATTTT. Translated, it gives CASSLTVAGPTDTQYF. The complete variable domain, with remaining parts taken from reference TRBV28 and TRBJ2-3, reads DVKVTQSSRYLVKRTGEKVFLECVQDMDHENMFWYRQDPGLGLRLIYFSYDVKMKEKGDIPEGYSVSREKKERFSLILESASTNQTSMYLCASSLTVAGPTDTQYFGPGTRLTVL.

This clonotype was found many times. The genes are TRBV7-3 and TRBJ1-1; D uncertain. This CDR3 has 13 amino acids. Trimming left V 5 bases short and J 0 bases short, with 7 bases between. Germline V gene sequence: CDR1 SGHTA, CDR2 FQGTGA. DNA for the CDR3: TGTGCCAGCAGCCGTCACATGAACACTGAAGCTTTCTTT. Protein sequence: CASSRHMNTEAFF.

This clonotype has at least ten counts. The chain uses TRBV28 and TRBJ1-1; the D gene is possibly TRBD1 (5 bases). Trimming took off 6 bases at V and 7 bases at J, with 15 bases between the two ends. There are 13 residues in the CDR3. Germline V gives CDR1 MDHEN, CDR2 SYDVKM. This CDR3 is CASRSGLPLEAFF. The CDR3, as DNA: TGTGCCAGCAGATCAGGGCTACCCCTTGAAGCTTTCTTT.

This clonotype is categorized as medium-sized. J is TRBJ2-2 and V is TRBV29-1, with D perhaps TRBD1 (6 bases). Trimming removed 6 bases at V and 4 bases at J, with 15 bases between. This CDR3 comprises 14 residues. Germline-derived CDR1 and CDR2 are SQVTM and ANQGSEA. The CDR3 protein is CSVRDIQPTGELFF. In nucleotides, the CDR3 is TGCAGCGTCCGGGACATTCAGCCCACCGGGGAGCTGTTTTTT.

V is TRBV27 and J is TRBJ1-2; tentatively, D is TRBD1 (5 bases). CDR3 length equals 15 residues. Trimming removed 6 bases from V and 5 bases from J, with 19 bases in between. Germline V gene sequence: CDR1 MNHEY, CDR2 SMNVEV (reference sequence). The CDR3 DNA sequence: TGTGCCAGCAGGGCTCACGGGGGTATCTTATATGGCTACACCTTC. Translation gives CASRAHGGILYGYTF.

This clonotype occurred a few times. The V gene is TRBV20-1, the J gene TRBJ2-3; D is unclear. This CDR3 comprises 12 residues. Trimming left V 3 bases short and J 4 bases short, with 8 bases between. Germline V gene sequence: CDR1 DFQATT, CDR2 SNEGSKA (reference sequence). CDR3: CSARRNSDTQYF. Here the CDR3 DNA reads TGCAGTGCTAGGCGAAACTCAGATACGCAGTATTTT.